These 5 T cell receptor beta chains originate from one sample sequenced in a study of T cells after yellow fever vaccination. From the 5' RACE reads, TCRdb called clonotypes with MiXCR, one entry per CDR3 protein. The sample lists 350,000 or so distinct CDR3 sequences; 7% to 9% were seen once. The starting material was PBMCs, obtained 45 days after the first yellow fever vaccination. All receptors come from a man aged 18 to 29 who received the YFV17D yellow fever vaccine.

This clonotype was recorded a few times. This chain connects TRBV4-1 to TRBJ2-1; 8 bases line up with TRBD1. With V trimmed by 0 bases and J by 8 bases, 9 bases remained unmatched. CDR3 length: 16 amino acids. Germline CDR1 MGHRA, CDR2 YSYEKL. The CDR3 protein is CASSQEGQGPDDEQFF. CDR3 in DNA: TGCGCCAGCAGCCAAGAAGGACAGGGTCCCGACGATGAGCAGTTCTTC.

This clonotype has just a few counts. The chain carries TRBV5-6 and TRBJ1-1; TRBD1 might be the D (6 bases). With 1 base removed from V and 6 bases from J, the gap between germline ends came to 13 bases. The CDR3 runs 14 residues. The germline V gene encodes CDR1 SGHDT and CDR2 YYEEEE. The CDR3 nucleotides read TGTGCCAGCAGCTTGATGGGCAGGGGATCTGAAGCTTTCTTT. Translating it yields CASSLMGRGSEAFF.

The chain recombines TRBV7-2 with TRBJ2-7; 11 nucleotides align to TRBD2. V lost 0 bases to trimming and J lost 3 bases; unmatched junction nucleotides: 10. Looked up from germline, CDR1 is SGHTA and CDR2 is FQGNSA. This CDR3 is 18 amino acids long. Here the CDR3 reads CASSLARLTSGKGYEQYF. The DNA of the CDR3 is TGTGCCAGCAGCTTAGCGCGTCTGACTAGCGGGAAGGGCTACGAGCAGTACTTC.

This clonotype was counted only a few times. V and J are TRBV7-9 and TRBJ1-4; 8 nucleotides agree with TRBD1. Per the germline V gene, CDR1 is SEHNR and CDR2 is FQNEAQ (reference sequence). With 5 bases clipped from V and 7 bases from J, the junction kept 9 bases outside the gene matches. CDR3 size: 15 residues. In DNA form, the CDR3 reads TGTGCCAGCAGCACAAACGACAGGGGAGGTGAAAAACTGTTTTTT. Its protein is CASSTNDRGGEKLFF.

This chain uses TRBV12-3 or TRBV12-4 with TRBJ1-1; 9 nucleotides line up with TRBD1. The CDR3 loop spans 13 amino acids. Trimming removed 6 bases from V and 4 bases from J; junction bases left unmatched: 3. The CDR3 bases are TGTGCCAGCAGGCGGACAGGGGCCACTGAAGCTTTCTTT. Amino acids: CASRRTGATEAFF.